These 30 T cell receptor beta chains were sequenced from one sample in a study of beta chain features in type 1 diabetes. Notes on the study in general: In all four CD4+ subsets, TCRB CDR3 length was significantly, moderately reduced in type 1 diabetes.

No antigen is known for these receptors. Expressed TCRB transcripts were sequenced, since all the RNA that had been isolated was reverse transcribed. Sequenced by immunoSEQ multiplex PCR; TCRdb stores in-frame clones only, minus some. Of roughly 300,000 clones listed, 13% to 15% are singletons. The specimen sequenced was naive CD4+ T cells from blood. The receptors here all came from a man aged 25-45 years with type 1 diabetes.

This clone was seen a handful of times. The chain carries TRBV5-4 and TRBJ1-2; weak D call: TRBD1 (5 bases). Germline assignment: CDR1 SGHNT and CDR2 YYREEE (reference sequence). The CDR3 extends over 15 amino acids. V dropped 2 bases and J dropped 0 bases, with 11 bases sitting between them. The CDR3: CASSLFQGANYGYTF. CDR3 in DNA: TGTGCCAGCAGCTTATTCCAAGGGGCTAACTATGGCTACACCTTC.

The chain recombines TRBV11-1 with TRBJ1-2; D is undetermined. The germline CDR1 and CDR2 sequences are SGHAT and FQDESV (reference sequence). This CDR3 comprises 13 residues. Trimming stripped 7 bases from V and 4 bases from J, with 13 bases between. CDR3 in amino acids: CASTRERGYGYTF. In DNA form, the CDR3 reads TGTGCCAGCACACGGGAGCGCGGCTATGGCTACACCTTC.

The CDR3 protein is CASSLRLEAGELFF. The CDR3 DNA sequence: TGCGCCAGCAGCTTGCGACTAGAGGCCGGGGAGCTGTTTTTT. The V gene is TRBV5-1, the J gene TRBJ2-2, with D perhaps matching TRBD2 (6 bases). Trimming cost V 1 base and J 6 bases, with 10 bases left between them. The CDR3 contains 14 residues. The germline gives CDR1 SGHRS, CDR2 YFSETQ.

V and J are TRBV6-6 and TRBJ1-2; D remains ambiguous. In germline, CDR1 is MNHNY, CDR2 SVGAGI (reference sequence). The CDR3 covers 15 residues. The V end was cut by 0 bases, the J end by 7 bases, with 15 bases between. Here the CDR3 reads CASSYSRVVGLGYTF. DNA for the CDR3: TGTGCCAGCAGTTACTCCCGGGTAGTCGGCCTTGGCTACACCTTC.

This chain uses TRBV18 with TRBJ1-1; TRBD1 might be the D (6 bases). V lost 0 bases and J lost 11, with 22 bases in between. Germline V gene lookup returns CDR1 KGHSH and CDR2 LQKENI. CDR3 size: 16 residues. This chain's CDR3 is CASSPPSTRGRAHAFF. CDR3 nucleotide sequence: TGTGCCAGCTCACCACCTTCAACCAGGGGCCGGGCCCATGCTTTCTTT.

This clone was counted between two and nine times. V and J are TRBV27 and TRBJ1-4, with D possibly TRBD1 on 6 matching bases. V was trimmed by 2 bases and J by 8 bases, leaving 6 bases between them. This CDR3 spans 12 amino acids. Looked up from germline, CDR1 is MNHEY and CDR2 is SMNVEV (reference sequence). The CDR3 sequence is CASSLRGEKLFF. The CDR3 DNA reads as TGTGCCAGCAGTTTAAGGGGGGAAAAACTGTTTTTT.

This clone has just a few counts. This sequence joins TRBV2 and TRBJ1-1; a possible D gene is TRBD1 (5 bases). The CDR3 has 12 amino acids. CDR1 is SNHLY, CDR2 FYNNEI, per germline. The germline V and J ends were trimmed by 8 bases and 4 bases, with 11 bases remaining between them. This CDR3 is CASRGVGTEAFF. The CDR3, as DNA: TGTGCCAGCCGGGGGGTGGGCACTGAAGCTTTCTTT.

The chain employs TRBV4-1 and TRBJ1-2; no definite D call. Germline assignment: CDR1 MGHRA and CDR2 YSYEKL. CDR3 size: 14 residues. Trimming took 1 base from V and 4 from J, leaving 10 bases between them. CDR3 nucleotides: TGCGCCAGCAGCCAAGGATCGGGAACCTATGGCTACACCTTC. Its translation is CASSQGSGTYGYTF.

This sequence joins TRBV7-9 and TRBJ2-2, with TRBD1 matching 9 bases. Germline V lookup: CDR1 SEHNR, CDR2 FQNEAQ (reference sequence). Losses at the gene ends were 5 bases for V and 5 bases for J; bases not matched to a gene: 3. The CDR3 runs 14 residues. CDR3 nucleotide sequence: TGTGCCAGCAGCCCGGGACAGGGAACCGGGGAGCTGTTTTTT. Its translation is CASSPGQGTGELFF.

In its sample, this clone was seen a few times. The CDR3 loop reads CASSTTGADTQYF. In DNA form, the CDR3 reads TGTGCCAGCAGCACGACAGGGGCAGATACGCAGTATTTT. The chain joins TRBV7-2 to TRBJ2-3, with TRBD1 matching 8 bases. The CDR3 sequence is 13 residues long. Per the germline V gene, CDR1 is SGHTA and CDR2 is FQGNSA. After removal of 5 bases from V and 4 bases from J, the junction contained 2 bases not matched to a gene.

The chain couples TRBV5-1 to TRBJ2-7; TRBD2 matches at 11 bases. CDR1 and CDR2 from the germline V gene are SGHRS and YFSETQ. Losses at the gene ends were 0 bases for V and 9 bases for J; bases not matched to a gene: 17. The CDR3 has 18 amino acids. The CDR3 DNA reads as TGCGCCAGCAGCTTGGTGGCTAGCGGGAGGCCCCCAAACCACGCGCAGTACTTC. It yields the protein CASSLVASGRPPNHAQYF.

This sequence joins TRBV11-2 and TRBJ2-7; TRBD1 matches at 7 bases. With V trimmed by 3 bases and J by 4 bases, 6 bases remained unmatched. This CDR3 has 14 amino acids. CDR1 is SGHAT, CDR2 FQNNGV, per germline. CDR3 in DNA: TGTGCCAGCAGCTTTGGGGGCAGGGGGTACGAGCAGTACTTC. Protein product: CASSFGGRGYEQYF.

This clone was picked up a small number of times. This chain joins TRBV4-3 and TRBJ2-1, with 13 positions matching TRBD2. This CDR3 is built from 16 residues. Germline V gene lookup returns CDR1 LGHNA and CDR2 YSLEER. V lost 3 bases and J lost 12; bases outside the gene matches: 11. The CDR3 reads CASSHAMGTSGTRQFF. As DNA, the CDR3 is TGCGCCAGCAGCCACGCCATGGGGACTAGCGGGACAAGGCAGTTCTTC.

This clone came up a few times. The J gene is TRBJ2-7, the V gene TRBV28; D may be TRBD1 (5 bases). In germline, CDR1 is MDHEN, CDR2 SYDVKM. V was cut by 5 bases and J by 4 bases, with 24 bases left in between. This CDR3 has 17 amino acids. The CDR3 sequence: CASSAVLGALSVYEQYF. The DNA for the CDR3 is TGTGCCAGCAGTGCCGTCCTTGGGGCCCTCTCCGTGTACGAGCAGTACTTC.

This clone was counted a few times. CDR3 in amino acids: CASSQLAGNSYNEQFF. CDR3 bases: TGTGCCAGCAGCCAACTAGCGGGAAACTCCTACAATGAGCAGTTCTTC. The rearrangement joins TRBV4-2 to TRBJ2-1; 9 bases fit TRBD2. V lost 2 bases to trimming and J lost 0 bases; unmatched junction nucleotides: 2. Germline CDR1 is LGHNA and CDR2 is YNFKEQ. This CDR3 is built from 16 residues.

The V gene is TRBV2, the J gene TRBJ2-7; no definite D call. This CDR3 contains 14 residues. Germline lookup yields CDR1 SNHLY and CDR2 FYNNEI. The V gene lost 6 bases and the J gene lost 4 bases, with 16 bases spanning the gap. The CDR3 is CASRRLLVGYEQYF. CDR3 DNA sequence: TGTGCCAGCAGGAGACTCCTGGTAGGATACGAGCAGTACTTC. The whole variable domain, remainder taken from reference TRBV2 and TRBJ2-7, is EPEVTQTPSHQVTQMGQEVILRCVPISNHLYFYWYRQILGQKVEFLVSFYNNEISEKSEIFDDQFSVERPDGSNFTLKIRSTKLEDSAMYFCASRRLLVGYEQYFGPGTRLTVT.

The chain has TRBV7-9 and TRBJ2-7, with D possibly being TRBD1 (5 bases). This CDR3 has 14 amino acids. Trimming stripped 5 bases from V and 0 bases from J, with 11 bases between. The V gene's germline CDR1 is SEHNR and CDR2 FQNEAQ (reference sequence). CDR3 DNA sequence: TGTGCCAGCAGCCATTGGACACCCTCCTACGAGCAGTACTTC. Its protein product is CASSHWTPSYEQYF.

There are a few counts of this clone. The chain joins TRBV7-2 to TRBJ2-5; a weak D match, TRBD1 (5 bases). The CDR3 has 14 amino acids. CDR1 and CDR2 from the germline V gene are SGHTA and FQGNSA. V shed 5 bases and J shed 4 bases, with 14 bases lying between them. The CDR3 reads CASSGSTVRETQYF. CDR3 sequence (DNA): TGTGCCAGCAGCGGATCGACAGTCCGAGAGACCCAGTACTTC.

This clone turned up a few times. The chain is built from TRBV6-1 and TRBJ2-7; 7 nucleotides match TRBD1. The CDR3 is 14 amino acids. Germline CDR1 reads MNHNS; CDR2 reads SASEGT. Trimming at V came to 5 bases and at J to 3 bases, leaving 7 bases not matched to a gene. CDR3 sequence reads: CASSRGTVDYEQYF. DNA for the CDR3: TGTGCCAGCAGTAGGGGGACAGTCGACTACGAGCAGTACTTC.

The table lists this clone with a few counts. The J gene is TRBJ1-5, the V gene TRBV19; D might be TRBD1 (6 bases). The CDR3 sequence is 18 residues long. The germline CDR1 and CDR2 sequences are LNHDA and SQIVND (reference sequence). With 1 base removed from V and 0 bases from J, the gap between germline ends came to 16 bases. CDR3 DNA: TGTGCCAGTAGTATAGGGGGGACATCCCTCTATAGCAATCAGCCCCAGCATTTT. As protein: CASSIGGTSLYSNQPQHF. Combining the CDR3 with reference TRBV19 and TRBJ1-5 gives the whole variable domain DGGITQSPKYLFRKEGQNVTLSCEQNLNHDAMYWYRQDPGQGLRLIYYSQIVNDFQKGDIAEGYSVSREKKESFPLTVTSAQKNPTAFYLCASSIGGTSLYSNQPQHFGDGTRLSIL.

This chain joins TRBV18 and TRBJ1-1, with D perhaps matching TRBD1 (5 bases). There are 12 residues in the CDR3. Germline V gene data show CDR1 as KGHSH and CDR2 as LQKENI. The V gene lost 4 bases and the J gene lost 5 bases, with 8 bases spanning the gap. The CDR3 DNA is TGTGCCAGCTCACGGGGGGGAACTGAAGCTTTCTTT. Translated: CASSRGGTEAFF.

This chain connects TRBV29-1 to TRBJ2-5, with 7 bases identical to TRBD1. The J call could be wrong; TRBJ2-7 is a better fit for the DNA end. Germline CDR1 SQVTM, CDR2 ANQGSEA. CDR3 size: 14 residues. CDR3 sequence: CSVGGGAIYDEQYF. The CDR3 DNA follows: TGCAGCGTTGGAGGGGGCGCGATCTATGACGAGCAGTACTTC.

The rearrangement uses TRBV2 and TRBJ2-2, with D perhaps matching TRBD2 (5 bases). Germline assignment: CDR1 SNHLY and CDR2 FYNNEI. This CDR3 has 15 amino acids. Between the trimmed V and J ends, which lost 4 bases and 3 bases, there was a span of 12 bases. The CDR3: CASSGLGGYTGELFF. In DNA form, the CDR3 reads TGTGCCAGCAGTGGGTTAGGAGGATACACCGGGGAGCTGTTTTTT.

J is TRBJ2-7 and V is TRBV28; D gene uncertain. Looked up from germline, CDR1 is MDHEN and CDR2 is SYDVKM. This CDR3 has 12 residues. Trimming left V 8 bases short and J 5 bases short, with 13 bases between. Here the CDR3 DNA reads TGTGCCAGCCGAACAAGCGCAGACGAGCAGTACTTC. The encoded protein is CASRTSADEQYF.

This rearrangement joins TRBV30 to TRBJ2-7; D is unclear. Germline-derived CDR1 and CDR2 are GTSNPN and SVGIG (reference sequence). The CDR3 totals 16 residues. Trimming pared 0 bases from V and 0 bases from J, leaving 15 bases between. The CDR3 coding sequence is TGTGCCTGGAGTGTCCCCTTTTCTCCCAGCTCCTACGAGCAGTACTTC. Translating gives CAWSVPFSPSSYEQYF.

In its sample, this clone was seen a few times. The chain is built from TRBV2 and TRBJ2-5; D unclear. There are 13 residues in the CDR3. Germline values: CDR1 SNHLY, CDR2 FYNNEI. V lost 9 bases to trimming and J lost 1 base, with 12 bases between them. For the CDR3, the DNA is TGTGCCAGTACAGTTCTGCGCCAAGAGACCCAGTACTTC. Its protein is CASTVLRQETQYF.

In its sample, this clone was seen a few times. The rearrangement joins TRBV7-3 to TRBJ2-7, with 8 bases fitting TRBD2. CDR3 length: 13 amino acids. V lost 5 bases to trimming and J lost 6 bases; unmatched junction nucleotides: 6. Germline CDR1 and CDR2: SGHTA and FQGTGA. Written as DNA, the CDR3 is TGTGCCAGCAGCCCGCGGGGGGTCTCCGAGCAGTACTTC. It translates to CASSPRGVSEQYF. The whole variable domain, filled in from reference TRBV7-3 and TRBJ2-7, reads GAGVSQTPSNKVTEKGKYVELRCDPISGHTALYWYRQSLGQGPEFLIYFQGTGAADDSGLPNDRFFAVRPEGSVSTLKIQRTERGDSAVYLCASSPRGVSEQYFGPGTRLTVT.

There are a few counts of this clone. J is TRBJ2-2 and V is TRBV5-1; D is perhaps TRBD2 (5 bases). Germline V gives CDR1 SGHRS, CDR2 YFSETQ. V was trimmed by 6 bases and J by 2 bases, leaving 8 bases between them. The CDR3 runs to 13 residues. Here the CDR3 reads CASMSGNTGELFF. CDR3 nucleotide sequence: TGCGCCAGCATGTCGGGAAACACCGGGGAGCTGTTTTTT. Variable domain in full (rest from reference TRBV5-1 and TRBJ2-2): KAGVTQTPRYLIKTRGQQVTLSCSPISGHRSVSWYQQTPGQGLQFLFEYFSETQRNKGNFPGRFSGRQFSNSRSEMNVSTLELGDSALYLCASMSGNTGELFFGEGSRLTVL.

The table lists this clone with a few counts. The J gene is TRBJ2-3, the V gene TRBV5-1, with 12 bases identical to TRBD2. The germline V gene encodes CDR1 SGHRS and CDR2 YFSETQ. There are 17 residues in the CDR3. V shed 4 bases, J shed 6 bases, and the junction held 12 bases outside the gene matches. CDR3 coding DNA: TGCGCCAGCAGCCATAAGGAGACTAGCGGGAGAGCGGATACGCAGTATTTT. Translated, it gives CASSHKETSGRADTQYF.

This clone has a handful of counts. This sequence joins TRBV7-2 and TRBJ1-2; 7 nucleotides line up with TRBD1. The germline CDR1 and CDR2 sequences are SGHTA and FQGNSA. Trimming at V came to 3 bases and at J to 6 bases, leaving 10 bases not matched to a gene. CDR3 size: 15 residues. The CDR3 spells CASSFPGGNSNGYTF. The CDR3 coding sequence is TGTGCCAGCAGCTTCCCAGGGGGGAACTCCAATGGCTACACCTTC.